This entry lists 21 T cell receptor beta chains sequenced from one sample in a study of blood T cells in healthy people across ages. Sample-barcoded 5' priming and a J-beta primer mix drove a second PCR of 7 to 11 cycles. TCRdb re-called the 5' RACE reads with MiXCR, one entry per CDR3 protein. The sample records some 1.4 million distinct CDR3 sequences, approximately 42% being singletons. The source material was blood. These receptors were taken from a woman aged 18-29 years in good health.

The chain is built from TRBV6-5 and TRBJ2-7; D might be TRBD1 or TRBD2, each matching 5 bases. This CDR3 region has 14 residues. The germline gives CDR1 MNHEY, CDR2 SVGAGI. V dropped 8 bases and J dropped 1 base, with 15 bases sitting between them. This chain's CDR3 is CASGPGRESYEQYF. CDR3 nucleotides: TGTGCCAGCGGTCCGGGCAGGGAGTCCTACGAGCAGTACTTC.

This clonotype was detected a few times. CDR3: CASSEEVPETQYF. In DNA form, the CDR3 reads TGTGCCAGCAGCGAAGAGGTCCCAGAGACCCAGTACTTC. This rearrangement joins TRBV11-2 to TRBJ2-5; D is unclear. Germline loops: CDR1 SGHAT, CDR2 FQNNGV. V lost 5 bases and J 4 bases, leaving 11 bases between the germline ends. This CDR3 region has 13 residues.

The CDR3 DNA sequence: TGTGCCAGCAGTGAATCCGACAGGGGGCCCTATGGCTACACCTTC. Translating it yields CASSESDRGPYGYTF. The J gene is TRBJ1-2, the V gene TRBV2, with 10 bases that match TRBD1. CDR1 SNHLY and CDR2 FYNNEI come from the germline V gene. This CDR3 has 15 amino acids. V dropped 2 bases and J dropped 4; count of bases not matched to a gene: 4.

There are a few counts of this clonotype. The chain has TRBV6-1 and TRBJ2-2, with 13 nucleotides matching TRBD2. Germline loops: CDR1 MNHNS, CDR2 SASEGT. The CDR3 consists of 16 residues. Trimming at V came to 4 bases and at J to 5 bases, leaving 4 bases not matched to a gene. The CDR3 DNA reads TGTGCCAGCAGTGCCCGGACTAGCGGGAGAACCGGGGAGCTGTTTTTT. It is translated as CASSARTSGRTGELFF.

This clonotype was seen a single time. This sequence joins TRBV20-1 and TRBJ2-5; 8 bases fit TRBD1. TRBJ2-7 explains the end of the DNA better; the J call may be wrong. The CDR3 is 13 residues long. Germline values: CDR1 DFQATT, CDR2 SNEGSKA (reference sequence). CDR3 DNA sequence: TGCAGTGTTGGTCCAGACAGGGGCAACGAGCAGTACTTC. This gives the protein CSVGPDRGNEQYF.

This chain uses TRBV12-3 or TRBV12-4 with TRBJ1-5, with D perhaps matching TRBD1 (6 bases). The CDR3 has 15 residues. V shed 4 bases and J shed 4 bases, with 14 bases lying between them. The CDR3 reads CASSSEGQFNQPQHF. CDR3 DNA: TGTGCCAGCAGTTCCGAGGGACAATTTAATCAGCCCCAGCATTTT.

The V call is TRBV10-3, the J call TRBJ1-4; D not resolved. V lost 10 bases and J lost 5, with 17 bases in between. The length of the CDR3 is 14 residues. Looked up from germline, CDR1 is ENHRY and CDR2 is SYGVKD. CDR3 sequence reads: CATSLSDTNEKLFF. For the CDR3, the DNA is TGTGCCACCAGCCTCTCCGATACGAATGAAAAACTGTTTTTT.

This clonotype occurred many times. The chain employs TRBV12-3 or TRBV12-4 and TRBJ2-7, with unresolved D. CDR3 length: 13 amino acids. Trimming took off 3 bases at V and 0 bases at J, with 6 bases between the two ends. CDR3 amino acids: CASSFSTSYEQYF. The CDR3 DNA reads TGTGCCAGCAGTTTCTCGACCTCCTACGAGCAGTACTTC.

The chain carries TRBV25-1 and TRBJ1-1; no reliable D call. Germline CDR1 is MGHDK and CDR2 is SYGVNS. With 4 bases removed from V and 10 bases from J, the gap between germline ends came to 13 bases. The CDR3 is 12 amino acids. CDR3 bases: TGTGCCAGCAGTGGAGAGACATCGGCAGCTTTCTTT. Translated: CASSGETSAAFF.

This clonotype was picked up a small number of times. This chain connects TRBV13 to TRBJ2-1; TRBD2 aligns across 8 bases. Germline loops: CDR1 PRHDT, CDR2 FYEKMQ (reference sequence). V gave up 8 bases and J gave up 4 bases; unmatched junction bases: 7. The CDR3 extends over 14 amino acids. The CDR3 bases are TGTGCCAGCCAAGCCGGGGGGGTTTACAATGAGCAGTTCTTC. Translated: CASQAGGVYNEQFF.

This rearrangement joins TRBV6-5 to TRBJ1-4, with D uncertain. The V gene's germline CDR1 is MNHEY and CDR2 SVGAGI. Trimming left V 2 bases short and J 4 bases short, with 5 bases between. The CDR3 consists of 13 residues. The CDR3 sequence: CASSYGINEKLFF. In DNA, the CDR3 is TGTGCCAGCAGTTACGGTATTAATGAAAAACTGTTTTTT.

This clonotype has only a few counts. The chain employs TRBV7-8 and TRBJ2-1, with D possibly matching TRBD2 (6 bases). V was clipped by 7 bases and J by 4 bases, with 14 bases between them. CDR1 is SGHVS, CDR2 FQNEAQ, per germline. CDR3 length: 14 residues. The CDR3 coding sequence is TGTGCCAGCACCACTGTGGAGGGTTACAATGAGCAGTTCTTC. It is translated as CASTTVEGYNEQFF.

This sequence joins TRBV28 and TRBJ1-5; D perhaps matches TRBD1 (6 bases). The germline CDR1 and CDR2 sequences are MDHEN and SYDVKM. The CDR3 contains 18 residues. The V gene lost 7 bases and the J gene lost 1 base, with 23 bases spanning the gap. CDR3 region: CASTPYSVGTLSNQPQHF. CDR3 in DNA: TGTGCCAGCACCCCCTATTCGGTTGGGACACTAAGCAATCAGCCCCAGCATTTT.

The V call is TRBV11-2, the J call TRBJ2-1; 7 nucleotides line up with TRBD1. Germline V CDR1 and CDR2: SGHAT, FQNNGV. Unmatched junction bases numbered 16, after V lost 4 bases and J lost 10 bases. The CDR3 totals 16 residues. The CDR3 DNA sequence: TGTGCCAGCAGCTCTACAGGGGAAAAAAGGCCCTACGAGCAGTTCTTC. It is translated as CASSSTGEKRPYEQFF.

This clonotype turned up a few times. The CDR3, as DNA: TGTGCCAGCAGCTCCGGTGGGGCGGGAGGGCTCACTGAGCAGTTCTTC. This translates into CASSSGGAGGLTEQFF. This chain uses TRBV7-2 with TRBJ2-1, with 9 positions matching TRBD2. Germline V gene lookup returns CDR1 SGHTA and CDR2 FQGNSA. The J segment lost 9 bases and the V segment lost 4 bases, leaving 13 bases of the junction unmatched. This CDR3 region has 16 residues.

Notes on this clonotype: A read error may account for a junction end that differs from germline. The chain carries TRBV28 and TRBJ2-1, with D perhaps TRBD1 or TRBD2 (5 bases each). The CDR3 is 15 amino acids. In germline, CDR1 is MDHEN, CDR2 SYDVKM. The CDR3 sequence is CASNLMGTESGEQFF. Here the CDR3 DNA reads TGTGCCAGCAATTTAATGGGGACGGAAAGCGGTGAGCAGTTCTTC.

This clonotype turned up a few times. Given a much more abundant clone one base away, this may be a read error. The chain employs TRBV28 and TRBJ2-3, with TRBD2 identical over 9 bases. Germline CDR1 MDHEN, CDR2 SYDVKM. The CDR3 loop spans 14 amino acids. With 5 bases clipped from V and 1 base from J, the junction kept 1 base outside the gene matches. The CDR3 DNA reads TGTGCCAGCAGTATAGCGGGGGGCACAGATACGCAGTATTTT. It specifies CASSIAGGTDTQYF.

The rearrangement uses TRBV11-2 and TRBJ2-1; D uncertain. The CDR3 has 14 amino acids. Germline V gene data show CDR1 as SGHAT and CDR2 as FQNNGV. Trimming took 0 bases from V and 11 from J, leaving 14 bases between them. The CDR3 DNA follows: TGTGCCAGCAGCTTAGAAAGAGGCAGGAATCAGCAGTTCTTC. Its translation: CASSLERGRNQQFF.

This clonotype was seen a few times. A read error may produce the germline difference seen at one junction end. The chain uses TRBV11-2 and TRBJ2-5; 8 bases fit TRBD1. The J call may be incorrect, as the DNA end agrees better with TRBJ2-7. This CDR3 is 14 amino acids long. Germline CDR1 SGHAT, CDR2 FQNNGV. The CDR3 region is CVSSIPGQGYEQYF. The CDR3 DNA reads TGTGTCAGCAGCATCCCCGGACAGGGATACGAGCAGTACTTC.

The V and J genes are TRBV25-1 and TRBJ2-1, with D perhaps TRBD1 or TRBD2 (6 bases each). Germline V lookup: CDR1 MGHDK, CDR2 SYGVNS. The length of the CDR3 is 16 residues. The ends were cut back, 4 bases at V and 8 bases at J, with 21 bases in the middle. The CDR3 reads CASSACCGGPGDEQFF. The CDR3 DNA reads as TGTGCCAGCAGTGCCTGCTGTGGGGGGCCCGGGGATGAGCAGTTCTTC.

The chain has TRBV20-1 and TRBJ1-5; 9 positions match TRBD1. Trimming cost V 4 bases and J 4 bases; bases outside gene matches: 11. Germline V lookup: CDR1 DFQATT, CDR2 SNEGSKA (reference sequence). The CDR3 length is 16 residues. CDR3 sequence reads: CSATQQGAGTNQPQHF. CDR3 sequence (DNA): TGCAGTGCTACCCAACAGGGGGCCGGGACAAATCAGCCCCAGCATTTT.